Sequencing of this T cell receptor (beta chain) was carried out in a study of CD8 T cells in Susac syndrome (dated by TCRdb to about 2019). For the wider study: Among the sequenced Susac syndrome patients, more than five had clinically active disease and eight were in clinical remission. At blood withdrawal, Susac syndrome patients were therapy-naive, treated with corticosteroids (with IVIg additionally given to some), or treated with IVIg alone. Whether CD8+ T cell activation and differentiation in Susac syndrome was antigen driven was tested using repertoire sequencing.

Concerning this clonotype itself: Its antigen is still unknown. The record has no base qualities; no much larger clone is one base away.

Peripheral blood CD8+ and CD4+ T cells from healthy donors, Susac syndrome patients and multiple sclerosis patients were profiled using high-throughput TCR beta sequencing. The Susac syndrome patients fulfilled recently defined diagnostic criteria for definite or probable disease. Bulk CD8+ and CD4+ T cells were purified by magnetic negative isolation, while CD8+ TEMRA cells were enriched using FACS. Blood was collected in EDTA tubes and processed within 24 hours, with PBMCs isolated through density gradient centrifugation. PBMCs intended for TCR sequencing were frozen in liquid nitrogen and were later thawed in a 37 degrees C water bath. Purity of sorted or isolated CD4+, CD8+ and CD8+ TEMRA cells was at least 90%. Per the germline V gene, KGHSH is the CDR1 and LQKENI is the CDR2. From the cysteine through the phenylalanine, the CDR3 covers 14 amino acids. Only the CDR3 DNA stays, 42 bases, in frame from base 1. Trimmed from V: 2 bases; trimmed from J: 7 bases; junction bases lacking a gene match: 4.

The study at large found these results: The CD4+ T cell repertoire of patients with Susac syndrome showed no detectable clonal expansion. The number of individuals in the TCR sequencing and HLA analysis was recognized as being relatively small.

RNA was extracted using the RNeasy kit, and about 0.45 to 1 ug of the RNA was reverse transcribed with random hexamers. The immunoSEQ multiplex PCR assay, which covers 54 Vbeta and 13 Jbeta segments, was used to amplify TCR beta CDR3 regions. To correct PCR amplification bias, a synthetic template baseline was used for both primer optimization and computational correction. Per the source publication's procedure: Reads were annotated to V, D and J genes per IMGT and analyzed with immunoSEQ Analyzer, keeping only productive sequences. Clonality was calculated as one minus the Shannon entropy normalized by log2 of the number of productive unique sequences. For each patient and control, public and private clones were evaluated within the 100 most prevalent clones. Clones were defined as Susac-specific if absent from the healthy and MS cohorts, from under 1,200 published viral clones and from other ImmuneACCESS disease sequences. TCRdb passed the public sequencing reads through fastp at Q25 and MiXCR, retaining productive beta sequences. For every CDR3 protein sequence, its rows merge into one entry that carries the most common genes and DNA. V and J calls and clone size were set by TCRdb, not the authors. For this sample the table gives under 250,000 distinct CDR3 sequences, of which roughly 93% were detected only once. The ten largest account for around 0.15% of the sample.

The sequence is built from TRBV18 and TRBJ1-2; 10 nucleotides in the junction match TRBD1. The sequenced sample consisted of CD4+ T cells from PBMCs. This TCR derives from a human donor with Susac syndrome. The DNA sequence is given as TGTGCCAGCTCACCAAGGGACAGGGGTCGTGGCTACACCTTC. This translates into CASSPRDRGRGYTF.